This TCR beta chain was sequenced for a study of T cells in tuberculosis. Study-wide background: In South Africa, adults with active tuberculosis were compared with IGRA-negative and latently infected IGRA-positive adolescents.

This clone has just a few counts. Its specificity is not known. Study findings and constraints: Smaller alpha distances in active tuberculosis partly reflected shorter CDR3-alpha lengths. GMM-specific TCRs were nearer to active tuberculosis alpha repertoires, suggesting expansion. Classification accuracy was 87% (AUROC 0.90) with the GMM-specific repertoire.

This CDR3 has 16 amino acids. The V and J ends lost 3 bases and 7 bases, in that order; junction bases with no gene match: 10. Germline V gene data show CDR1 as LNHDA and CDR2 as SQIVND (reference sequence). Repertoires were generated with immunoSEQ multiplex PCR, while TCRdb's copy carries only in-frame clones and drops some. The table lists roughly 32,000 clones, about 95% of them singletons. This receptor was obtained from a donor aged 10 to 29 with latent tuberculosis or without tuberculosis infection. The V and J genes are TRBV19 and TRBJ1-4, with 8 bases aligning to TRBD1. Sequences were obtained from PBMCs. CDR3 region: CASSIAIGTGIEKLFF. In DNA form, the CDR3 reads TGTGCCAGTAGTATCGCAATCGGGACAGGCATTGAAAAACTGTTTTTT.